This passage covers 25 T cell receptor beta chains from one sample sequenced in a study of shared clonotypes between healthy human individuals. Sequenced by immunoSEQ multiplex PCR; TCRdb stores in-frame clones only, minus some. The data contain approximately 250,000 clones, approximately 70% of them seen just once; the ten biggest clones take up 11%. Sequenced sample: memory CD4+ T cells sorted from blood. Stated subset: CD45RA-negative fraction. The source is a man aged 25-40 years in good health.

The chain has TRBV5-4 and TRBJ2-1, with a weak D call TRBD2 (6 bases). V was clipped by 4 bases and J by 6 bases, with 17 bases between them. The CDR3 loop spans 15 amino acids. Germline V gene sequence: CDR1 SGHNT, CDR2 YYREEE (reference sequence). This chain's CDR3 is CASSQTGTGSNEQFF. CDR3 nucleotide sequence: TGTGCCAGCAGCCAAACCGGGACTGGATCCAATGAGCAGTTCTTC.

The J gene is TRBJ1-2, the V gene TRBV25-1, with 7 bases identical to TRBD1. V lost 3 bases, J lost 5 bases, and 3 bases stayed unmatched. The V gene's germline CDR1 is MGHDK and CDR2 SYGVNS. The CDR3 is made up of 13 amino acids. The CDR3 loop is CASSDWDSYGYTF. As DNA, the CDR3 is TGTGCCAGCAGTGATTGGGACAGTTATGGCTACACCTTC.

CDR3 in DNA: TGCGCCAGCAGCTTGGGGAACAATCAGCCCCAGCATTTT. Translating gives CASSLGNNQPQHF. The chain carries TRBV5-1 and TRBJ1-5, with D hard to call. The V gene lost 0 bases and the J gene lost 3 bases, with 4 bases spanning the gap. This CDR3 has 13 residues. Germline V lookup: CDR1 SGHRS, CDR2 YFSETQ.

This chain uses TRBV19 with TRBJ2-3, with D maybe TRBD2 (5 bases). The CDR3 extends over 14 amino acids. In germline, CDR1 is LNHDA, CDR2 SQIVND (reference sequence). The V gene lost 1 base and the J gene lost 2 bases, with 7 bases spanning the gap. CDR3 DNA: TGTGCCAGTAGTATAGGAGCGGTCACAGATACGCAGTATTTT. Translating gives CASSIGAVTDTQYF.

The gene calls are TRBV21-1 and TRBJ2-7. TRBV21-1 is designated a pseudogene. This CDR3 is 12 amino acids long. The CDR3 region is CASSRDPYEQYF. The CDR3 DNA reads as TGTGCCAGCAGCCGGGACCCCTACGAGCAGTACTTC.

This chain joins TRBV5-1 and TRBJ2-3, with D perhaps matching TRBD2 (5 bases). The CDR3 loop spans 15 amino acids. Trimming took 0 bases from V and 0 from J, leaving 8 bases between them. Germline values: CDR1 SGHRS, CDR2 YFSETQ. In nucleotides, the CDR3 is TGCGCCAGCAGCTTGGATTGGACTAGCACAGATACGCAGTATTTT. Residues: CASSLDWTSTDTQYF.

This clone came up once. The rearrangement links TRBV5-4 to TRBJ1-4, with 9 bases lining up with TRBD1. There are 16 residues in the CDR3. V lost 4 bases and J lost 8; bases outside the gene matches: 12. The V gene's germline CDR1 is SGHNT and CDR2 YYREEE (reference sequence). The CDR3 DNA sequence: TGTGCCAGCAGCGTACCACAGGGGGCAGGTGGCGAAAAACTGTTTTTT. Translated, it gives CASSVPQGAGGEKLFF.

There are many counts of this clone. The gene calls are TRBV7-3 and TRBJ2-2; D not certain. CDR1 and CDR2 from the germline V gene are SGHTA and FQGTGA. V was shortened by 6 bases and J by 4 bases, with 9 bases between the two germline ends. The CDR3 consists of 13 residues. The CDR3 coding sequence is TGTGCCAGCAGGGCAAATCCCACCGGGGAGCTGTTTTTT. Translating it yields CASRANPTGELFF.

V is TRBV28 and J is TRBJ2-7; 7 bases agree with TRBD1. Trimming removed 4 bases from V and 2 bases from J; junction bases left unmatched: 11. Germline V gene lookup returns CDR1 MDHEN and CDR2 SYDVKM. CDR3 length: 16 residues. In nucleotides, the CDR3 is TGTGCCAGCAGTTATCGACCCGGGACAGCTGCCTACGAGCAGTACTTC. Its protein is CASSYRPGTAAYEQYF.

This clone has a handful of counts. The chain employs TRBV11-2 and TRBJ2-7, with 7 positions matching TRBD1. Germline V lookup: CDR1 SGHAT, CDR2 FQNNGV. The CDR3 has 16 residues. Unmatched junction bases numbered 13, after V lost 7 bases and J lost 1 base. The CDR3 here is CASTTKQGLSSYEQYF. The DNA for the CDR3 is TGTGCCAGCACGACGAAACAGGGGCTCTCGTCCTACGAGCAGTACTTC.

The chain is built from TRBV7-2 and TRBJ2-7; the match to TRBD2 covers 12 bases. The germline CDR1 and CDR2 sequences are SGHTA and FQGNSA. This CDR3 comprises 17 residues. After removal of 2 bases from V and 7 bases from J, the junction contained 12 bases not matched to a gene. CDR3 coding DNA: TGTGCCAGCAGCTTATCACTAGCGGGGGGAGGGGGGTGGGAGCAGTACTTC. Its translation is CASSLSLAGGGGWEQYF.

The chain is built from TRBV5-1 and TRBJ2-1; 13 nucleotides line up with TRBD2. Trimming cost V 4 bases and J 0 bases; bases outside gene matches: 10. The length of the CDR3 is 19 residues. Germline CDR1 SGHRS, CDR2 YFSETQ. CDR3 bases: TGCGCCAGCAGCCCGGGACTAGCGGGAACTCGCTTCTCCTACAATGAGCAGTTCTTC. It translates to CASSPGLAGTRFSYNEQFF.

CDR3 in amino acids: CSVVDPATNEKLFF. CDR3 bases: TGCAGCGTTGTCGATCCTGCAACTAATGAAAAACTGTTTTTT. V gene TRBV29-1 combines with J gene TRBJ1-4, with D hard to call. Germline V lookup: CDR1 SQVTM, CDR2 ANQGSEA. This CDR3 spans 14 amino acids. V was shortened by 4 bases and J by 0 bases, with 9 bases between the two germline ends.

The chain links TRBV27 to TRBJ2-6; possibly TRBD2 for D (5 bases). This CDR3 comprises 18 residues. Germline loops: CDR1 MNHEY, CDR2 SMNVEV (reference sequence). V was clipped by 5 bases and J by 0 bases, with 17 bases between them. The CDR3 nucleotides are TGTGCCAGCAGTCGAGGTGTACCGGGATCCTCTGGGGCCAACGTCCTGACTTTC. It is translated as CASSRGVPGSSGANVLTF.

This clone occurred once. The chain couples TRBV5-6 to TRBJ2-5; D might be TRBD1 (6 bases). V lost 4 bases, J lost 1 base, and 14 bases lay in between. The germline gives CDR1 SGHDT, CDR2 YYEEEE. The CDR3 is 15 residues long. In DNA, the CDR3 is TGTGCCAGCAGCCCTTTTGGGGGCTTCCAAGAGACCCAGTACTTC. This codes for CASSPFGGFQETQYF.

The J gene is TRBJ1-5, the V gene TRBV2, with D unresolved. Trimming removed 7 bases at V and 2 bases at J, with 6 bases between. This CDR3 contains 12 residues. Germline CDR1 is SNHLY and CDR2 is FYNNEI. CDR3 residues: CASTVGNQPQHF. DNA for the CDR3: TGTGCCAGCACGGTTGGCAATCAGCCCCAGCATTTT. Full variable domain (rest looked up from reference TRBV2 and TRBJ1-5): EPEVTQTPSHQVTQMGQEVILRCVPISNHLYFYWYRQILGQKVEFLVSFYNNEISEKSEIFDDQFSVERPDGSNFTLKIRSTKLEDSAMYFCASTVGNQPQHFGDGTRLSIL.

The V gene is TRBV5-6, the J gene TRBJ2-7, with 7 bases fitting TRBD2. The germline V gene encodes CDR1 SGHDT and CDR2 YYEEEE. This CDR3 region has 15 residues. Unmatched junction bases numbered 10, after V lost 4 bases and J lost 3 bases. Here the CDR3 DNA reads TGTGCCAGCAGCGGGGCATGGGGAGGGATCTACGAGCAGTACTTC. Protein: CASSGAWGGIYEQYF.

The V and J genes are TRBV10-3 and TRBJ2-1; D is perhaps TRBD2 (5 bases). V dropped 6 bases and J dropped 9 bases, with 15 bases sitting between them. Germline CDR1 is ENHRY and CDR2 is SYGVKD. This CDR3 is 13 amino acids long. This chain's CDR3 is CAIRTHGMGEQFF. DNA of the CDR3: TGTGCCATCAGGACGCACGGGATGGGTGAGCAGTTCTTC.

The sample holds a few counts of this clone. The chain is built from TRBV30 and TRBJ2-7; D ambiguous. The ends were cut back, 3 bases at V and 1 base at J, with 7 bases in the middle. The CDR3 extends over 12 amino acids. CDR1 GTSNPN and CDR2 SVGIG come from the germline V gene (reference sequence). CDR3 sequence reads: CAWRGLSYEQYF. In nucleotides, the CDR3 is TGTGCCTGGAGAGGGCTTTCCTACGAGCAGTACTTC.

A few counts support this clone. The chain couples TRBV5-1 to TRBJ2-1, with D tentatively TRBD2 (5 bases). Trimming pared 2 bases from V and 10 bases from J, leaving 13 bases between. Germline CDR1 and CDR2: SGHRS and YFSETQ. This CDR3 is 13 amino acids long. DNA of the CDR3: TGCGCCAGCAGCTTACAAACAGCGGAGGAGCAGTTCTTC. Translated: CASSLQTAEEQFF.

V usage is TRBV7-3 and J usage is TRBJ1-5, with 7 bases aligning to TRBD1. Germline trimming cut 6 bases from V and 6 bases from J; bases unmatched to any gene: 8. The CDR3 sequence is 14 residues long. CDR1 and CDR2 from the germline V gene are SGHTA and FQGTGA. The CDR3 DNA reads as TGTGCCAGCAGTCAAACAGGGGTAGGTCAGCCCCAGCATTTT. It is translated as CASSQTGVGQPQHF.

The gene calls are TRBV5-8 and TRBJ1-1; the match to TRBD1 covers 8 bases. The CDR3 loop spans 13 amino acids. Unmatched junction bases numbered 6, after V lost 4 bases and J lost 7 bases. CDR1 and CDR2 from the germline V gene are SGHTS and YDEGEE. CDR3 nucleotide sequence: TGTGCCAGCAGCGCGGACAGGGTAGGTGAAGCTTTCTTT. Protein product: CASSADRVGEAFF.

CDR3 in amino acids: CASSLGSNSYNEQFF. In DNA, the CDR3 is TGCGCCAGCAGCTTGGGGTCTAACTCCTACAATGAGCAGTTCTTC. The rearrangement uses TRBV5-1 and TRBJ2-1; no definite D call. V shed 0 bases and J shed 0 bases, with 7 bases lying between them. The CDR3 contains 15 residues. From germline, CDR1 is SGHRS and CDR2 YFSETQ.

The chain has TRBV7-3 and TRBJ2-1; 7 bases are a match to TRBD2. Germline values: CDR1 SGHTA, CDR2 FQGTGA. The CDR3 is 15 residues long. V shed 4 bases, J shed 0 bases, and the junction held 3 bases outside the gene matches. The CDR3 reads CASSSSGNSYNEQFF. CDR3 DNA: TGTGCCAGCAGCTCGAGCGGGAACTCCTACAATGAGCAGTTCTTC.

The chain employs TRBV7-2 and TRBJ1-5; unclear D gene. V was pared by 5 bases and J by 5 bases, with 16 bases between. The CDR3 covers 15 residues. The germline V gene encodes CDR1 SGHTA and CDR2 FQGNSA. The DNA of the CDR3 is TGTGCCAGCAGCATCTCTCCGGGCCACTATCAGCCCCAGCATTTT. Protein product: CASSISPGHYQPQHF.